These T cell receptor beta chains were read from a single sample in a study of technical replicates of blood from a few donors. The assay was immunoSEQ multiplex PCR, and TCRdb's table has in-frame clones only and misses some. The sample records 45,000 to 65,000 clones, 90% to 95% being singletons. Sequencing was carried out using PBMCs. All receptors come from a human donor in good health. Some clones in this sample may be carry-over from other donors' samples. CDR3s include the opening cysteine and the closing phenylalanine or tryptophan. Each record gives: V gene, clone size, D gene, J gene, CDR3 DNA, CDR3 protein. A D gene is named only where the DNA matches it firmly. Some rows mark clone size as missing; the rest say once, few, many or name a class of expanded clone.

TRBV7-7,once,-,TRBJ2-2,TGTGCCAGCAGCCTACAGGCAGGGGAGTCCGGGGAGCTGTTTTTT,CASSLQAGESGELFF
TRBV29-1,-,TRBD1,TRBJ2-6,TGCAGCGTAGGACAGGGCAGCTCTGGGGCCAACGTCCTGACTTTC,CSVGQGSSGANVLTF
TRBV7-9,-,TRBD2,TRBJ2-7,TGTGCCAGCAGCTTGGCGGGAGGCTACGAGCAGTACTTC,CASSLAGGYEQYF
TRBV4-2,-,-,TRBJ2-2,TGTGCCAGCAGCCAAGCCGCAGGGGACGCCGGGGAGCTGTTTTTT,CASSQAAGDAGELFF
TRBV2,once,TRBD1,TRBJ1-5,TGTGCCAGCAGTCGGCAACAGGGGAATAATCAGCCCCAGCATTTT,CASSRQQGNNQPQHF
TRBV5-1,-,TRBD2,TRBJ2-5,TGCGCCAGTATGAAGACTAGCGGGATGTCAGAGACCCAGTACTTC,CASMKTSGMSETQYF
TRBV5-4,-,TRBD2,TRBJ2-3,TGTGCCAGCAGCTTTCGAACTAGCGGCACAGATACGCAGTATTTT,CASSFRTSGTDTQYF
TRBV30,-,-,TRBJ2-7,TGTGCCTGGAGTGTACGAGGAAATGGCGAGCAGTACTTC,CAWSVRGNGEQYF
TRBV2,-,-,TRBJ2-7,TGTGCCAGCACCCGAAGCGGCTTCTACGAGCAGTACTTC,CASTRSGFYEQYF
TRBV4-3,-,TRBD2,TRBJ2-1,TGCGCCAGCAGCCAAGGGGCTAGCGGGGGTATCAGGTATGAGCAGTTCTTC,CASSQGASGGIRYEQFF
TRBV5-4,-,-,TRBJ1-3,TGTGCCAGCAGCCCACAGGGACCTGGAAACACCATATATTTT,CASSPQGPGNTIYF
TRBV11-3,-,-,TRBJ2-7,TGTGCCAGCAGCTTAGGGGGCCTACTCGGCGAGCAGTACTTC,CASSLGGLLGEQYF
TRBV7-8,-,-,TRBJ1-4,TGTGCCAGCAGCTTCCCTCGCCAGGGCGGTGGAACTAATGAAAAACTGTTTTTT,CASSFPRQGGGTNEKLFF
TRBV7-2,-,-,TRBJ2-7,TGTGCCAGCAGCTTATCGAGTGGGACAAACTCCTACGAGCAGTACTTC,CASSLSSGTNSYEQYF
TRBV18,-,TRBD2,TRBJ2-1,TGTGCCAGCTCGACGGGACTAGCGGGAGGGGATGAGCAGTTCTTC,CASSTGLAGGDEQFF
TRBV2,-,TRBD1,TRBJ2-7,TGTGCCAGCAGCCTGGGACAGATGTACGAGCAGTACTTC,CASSLGQMYEQYF
TRBV4-2,-,-,TRBJ2-2,TGTGCCAGCAGCCCGCTGGGGGCCACCGGGGAGCTGTTTTTT,CASSPLGATGELFF
TRBV7-2,once,TRBD2,TRBJ2-3,TGTGCCAGCAGCTTAGCGAGGGGCGGGAGAACAGATACGCAGTATTTT,CASSLARGGRTDTQYF
TRBV5-1,-,TRBD1,TRBJ2-1,TGCGCCAGCAGCTTGGGGACAGGGGGCCCGAATGAGCAGTTCTTC,CASSLGTGGPNEQFF
TRBV6-6,-,TRBD2,TRBJ2-1,TGTGCCAGCAGCCTTTTCGGACTAGTGGAGCAGTTCTTC,CASSLFGLVEQFF
TRBV7-2,-,-,TRBJ1-5,TGTGCCAGCAGCCAACGTCCCGGGACATTTCAGCAGCCCCAGCATTTT,CASSQRPGTFQQPQHF
TRBV7-8,-,TRBD2,TRBJ2-7,TGTGCCAGCAGCTCGTGGACTAGCGGGGCCTACGAGCAGTACTTC,CASSSWTSGAYEQYF
TRBV19,few,-,TRBJ1-2,TGTGCCAGTAGGGGTCAGAGGTGGGATGGCTACACCTTC,CASRGQRWDGYTF
TRBV4-1,-,-,TRBJ1-5,TGCGCCAGCAGCCAAGATGGAGGGAATCAGCCCCAGCATTTT,CASSQDGGNQPQHF
TRBV7-6,-,TRBD2,TRBJ2-7,TGTGCCAGCAGCTCAGAACCCCTAGCGGGAGGCTACGAGCAGTACTTC,CASSSEPLAGGYEQYF
TRBV4-3,-,TRBD1,TRBJ2-7,TGCGCCAGCAGCCAAGATTTCGGGACAGGGGGCTACGAGCAGTACTTC,CASSQDFGTGGYEQYF
TRBV2,-,TRBD1,TRBJ2-7,TGTGCCAGCAGTGGGCCGGGACAGGGGAGACCCACGGTCTACGAGCAGTACTTC,CASSGPGQGRPTVYEQYF
TRBV18,-,TRBD2,TRBJ2-7,TGTGCCAGCTCACCACAAGACCCGTGGGGGAGGGTGAGCTCCTACGAGCAGTACTTC,CASSPQDPWGRVSSYEQYF
TRBV10-3,once,-,TRBJ2-3,TGTGCCATCAGTGAGGCACTAGATAGCACAGATACGCAGTATTTT,CAISEALDSTDTQYF